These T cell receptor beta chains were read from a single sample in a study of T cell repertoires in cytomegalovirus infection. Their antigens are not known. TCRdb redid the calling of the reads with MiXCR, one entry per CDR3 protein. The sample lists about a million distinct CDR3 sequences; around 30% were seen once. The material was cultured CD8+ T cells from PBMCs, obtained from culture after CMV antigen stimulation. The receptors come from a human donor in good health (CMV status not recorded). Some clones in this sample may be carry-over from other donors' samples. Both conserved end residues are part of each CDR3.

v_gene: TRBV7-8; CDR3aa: CASSTRTGNNEQFF
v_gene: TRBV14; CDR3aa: CASSQETRGAYEQYF
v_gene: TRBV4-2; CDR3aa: CASSQDGGGAHNEQFF
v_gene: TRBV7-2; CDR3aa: CASSPEGVGELFF
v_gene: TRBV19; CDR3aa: CASKPTENTEAFF
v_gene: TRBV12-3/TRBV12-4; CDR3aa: CASTTGPHNEQFF
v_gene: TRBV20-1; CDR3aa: CSASVGGAGAFF
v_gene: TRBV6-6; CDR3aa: CASSYWTGGRWIYQPQHF
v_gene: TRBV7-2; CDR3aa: CASSLLAGTETQYF
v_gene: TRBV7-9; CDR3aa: CASTRTAVNTIYF
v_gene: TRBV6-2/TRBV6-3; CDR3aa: CASTGQGAGGELFF
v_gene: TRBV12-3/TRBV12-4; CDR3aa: CASSLELNNEQFF
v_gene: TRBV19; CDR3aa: CASSFHRNTEAFF
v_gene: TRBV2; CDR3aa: CASSGDINRPQHF
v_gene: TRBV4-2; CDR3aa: CASSQVAGAGNEQFF
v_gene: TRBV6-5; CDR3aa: CASSSTASGGPTDTQYF
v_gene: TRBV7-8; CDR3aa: CASSSLQAGGNNEQFF
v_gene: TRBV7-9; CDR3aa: CASSLAPAEQVNTEAFF
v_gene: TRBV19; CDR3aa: CASSIDLWEGTSGANVLTF
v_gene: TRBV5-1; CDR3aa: CASSPLGGVNTDTQYF
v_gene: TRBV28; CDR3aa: CASSPPDRDNVGFYEQFF
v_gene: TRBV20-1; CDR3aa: CSARPMELAGGPFTDTQYF
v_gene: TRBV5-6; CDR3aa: CASSFDGDTYNEQFF
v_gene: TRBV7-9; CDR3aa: CASSQTSGVGTGELFF
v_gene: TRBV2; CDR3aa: CASSAQKVVRGTYGYTF
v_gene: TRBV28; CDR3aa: CASSFRPNTGELFF
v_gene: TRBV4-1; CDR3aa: CASSRKTIGDEKLFF
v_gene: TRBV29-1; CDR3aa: CSVETEKDYEQYF
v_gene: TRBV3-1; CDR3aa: CASSKESGVYGYTF
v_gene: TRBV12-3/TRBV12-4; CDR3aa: CASGRVATEELFF
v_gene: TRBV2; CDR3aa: CASSDRPGWPQHF
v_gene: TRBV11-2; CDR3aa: CASSLEMGRRTLQETQYF
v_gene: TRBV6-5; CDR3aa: CASSYTDATNEKLFF
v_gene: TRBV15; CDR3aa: CATDTGATVTSGANVLTF
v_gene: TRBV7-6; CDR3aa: CASSLGADRSYEQYF
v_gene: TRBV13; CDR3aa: CASSGGQGARGYTF
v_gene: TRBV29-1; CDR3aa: CSVARQGPNEKLFF
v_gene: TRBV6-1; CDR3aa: CASRHASRIRTDTQYF
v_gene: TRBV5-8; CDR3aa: CASSLDTASLNEKLFF
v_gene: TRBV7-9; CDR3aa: CASSSGTSGGMYQETQYF
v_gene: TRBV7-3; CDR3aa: CASSPNGGPGTEAFF
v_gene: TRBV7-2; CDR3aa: CASSLTASGGPYNEQFF
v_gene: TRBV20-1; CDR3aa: CSARGKRGQETQYF
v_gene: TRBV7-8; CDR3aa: CASSTPTSGEFTDTQYF
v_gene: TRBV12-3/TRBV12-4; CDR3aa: CASSSGRGWNSPLHF
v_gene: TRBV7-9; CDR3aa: CASSHRPGKAGANVLTF
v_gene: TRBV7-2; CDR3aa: CASSLVGGFANTGELFF
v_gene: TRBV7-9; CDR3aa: CASRGDRGLSDTQYF